This TCR beta chain appears in the sequencing data of a study of shared clonotypes between healthy human individuals. Whole-study findings and limits: Blood was the only sampled material, and tissue repertoires likely differ. Non-shared clonotypes displayed generation probabilities falling below those of clonotypes present in all four donors.

TCRdb's copy holds only in-frame clones and misses some; the assay was immunoSEQ multiplex PCR. The sample lists approximately 2,000,000 clones, roughly 95% seen once, with less than 2% in the top ten. CD45RO negativity and positive selection for CCR7 defined naive CD8 cells, a population that excluded terminally differentiated effector memory CD45RA+ cells. The table lists this clone with a count of one. The antigen remains unidentified. The origin of this receptor is a man between 18 and 29 years old in good health. Some clones in this sample may be carry-over from other donors' samples. The sample was naive CD8+ T cells from PBMCs.

The CDR3 loop is CAISVRRERADTQYF. As DNA, the CDR3 is TGTGCCATCAGTGTTCGTCGGGAGAGGGCAGATACGCAGTATTTT. The genes are TRBV10-3 and TRBJ2-3; perhaps TRBD2 as D (6 bases). Germline CDR1 and CDR2: ENHRY and SYGVKD. The germline V and J ends were trimmed by 4 bases and 4 bases, with 15 bases remaining between them. The CDR3 is made up of 15 amino acids.